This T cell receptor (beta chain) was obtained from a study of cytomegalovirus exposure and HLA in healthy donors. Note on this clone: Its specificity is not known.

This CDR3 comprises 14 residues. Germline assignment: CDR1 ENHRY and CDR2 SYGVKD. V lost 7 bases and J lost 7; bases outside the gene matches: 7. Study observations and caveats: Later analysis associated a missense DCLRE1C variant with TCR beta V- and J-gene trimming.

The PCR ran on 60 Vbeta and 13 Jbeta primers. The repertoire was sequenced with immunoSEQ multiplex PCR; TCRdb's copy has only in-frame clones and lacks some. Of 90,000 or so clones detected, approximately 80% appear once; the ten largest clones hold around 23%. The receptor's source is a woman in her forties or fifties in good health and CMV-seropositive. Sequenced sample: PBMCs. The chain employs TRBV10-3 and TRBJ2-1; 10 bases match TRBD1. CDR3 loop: CAIMLGQGMNEQFF. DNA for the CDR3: TGTGCCATCATGCTGGGACAGGGGATGAATGAGCAGTTCTTC.